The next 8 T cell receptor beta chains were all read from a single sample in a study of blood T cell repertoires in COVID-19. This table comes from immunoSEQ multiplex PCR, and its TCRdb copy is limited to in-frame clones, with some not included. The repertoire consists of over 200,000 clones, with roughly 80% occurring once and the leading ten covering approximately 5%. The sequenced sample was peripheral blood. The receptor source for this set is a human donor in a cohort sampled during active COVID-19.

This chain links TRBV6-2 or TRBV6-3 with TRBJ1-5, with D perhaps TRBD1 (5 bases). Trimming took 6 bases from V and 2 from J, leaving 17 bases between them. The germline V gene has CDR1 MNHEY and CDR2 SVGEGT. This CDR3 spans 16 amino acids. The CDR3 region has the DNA TGTGCCAGCAGCCGCTCGGGGGTTTGGGGCAATCAGCCCCAGCATTTT. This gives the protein CASSRSGVWGNQPQHF.

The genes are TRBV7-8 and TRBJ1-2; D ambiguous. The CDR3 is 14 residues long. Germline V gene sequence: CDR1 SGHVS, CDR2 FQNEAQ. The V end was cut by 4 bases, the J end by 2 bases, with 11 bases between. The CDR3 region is CASSSGNSNYGYTF. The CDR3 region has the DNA TGTGCCAGCAGCTCGGGGAATTCAAACTATGGCTACACCTTC.

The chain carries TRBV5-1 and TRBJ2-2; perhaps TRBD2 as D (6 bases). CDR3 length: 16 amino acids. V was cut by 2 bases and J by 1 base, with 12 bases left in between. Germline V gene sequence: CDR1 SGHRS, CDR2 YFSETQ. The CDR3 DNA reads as TGCGCCAGCAGCTTTAGCGGAAATAAGAACACCGGGGAGCTGTTTTTT. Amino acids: CASSFSGNKNTGELFF. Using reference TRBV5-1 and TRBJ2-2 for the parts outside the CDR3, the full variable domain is KAGVTQTPRYLIKTRGQQVTLSCSPISGHRSVSWYQQTPGQGLQFLFEYFSETQRNKGNFPGRFSGRQFSNSRSEMNVSTLELGDSALYLCASSFSGNKNTGELFFGEGSRLTVL.

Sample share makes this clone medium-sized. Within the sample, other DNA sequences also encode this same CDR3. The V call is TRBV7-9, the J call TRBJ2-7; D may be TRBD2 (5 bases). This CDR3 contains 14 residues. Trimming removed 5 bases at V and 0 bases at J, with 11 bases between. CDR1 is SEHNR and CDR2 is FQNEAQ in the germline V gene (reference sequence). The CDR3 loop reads CASSPLDNSYEQYF. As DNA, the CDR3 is TGTGCCAGCAGCCCACTAGACAACTCCTACGAGCAGTACTTC.

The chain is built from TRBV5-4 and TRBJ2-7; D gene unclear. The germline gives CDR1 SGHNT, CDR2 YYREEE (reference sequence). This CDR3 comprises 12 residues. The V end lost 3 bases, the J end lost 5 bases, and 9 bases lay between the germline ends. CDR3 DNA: TGTGCCAGCAGCTCCCGGGTACACGAGCAGTACTTC. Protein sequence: CASSSRVHEQYF.

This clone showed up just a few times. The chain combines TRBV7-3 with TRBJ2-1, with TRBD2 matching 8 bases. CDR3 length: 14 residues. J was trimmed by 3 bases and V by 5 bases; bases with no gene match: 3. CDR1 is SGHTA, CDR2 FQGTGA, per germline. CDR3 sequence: CASSPGGGYNEQFF. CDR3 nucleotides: TGTGCCAGCAGCCCGGGAGGGGGCTACAATGAGCAGTTCTTC.

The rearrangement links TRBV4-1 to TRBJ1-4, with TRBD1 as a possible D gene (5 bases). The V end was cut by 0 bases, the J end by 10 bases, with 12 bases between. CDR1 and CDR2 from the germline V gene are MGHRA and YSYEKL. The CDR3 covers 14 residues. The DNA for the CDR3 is TGCGCCAGCAGCCAAGAATTCAGGGAACGAAAACTGTTTTTT. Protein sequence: CASSQEFRERKLFF.

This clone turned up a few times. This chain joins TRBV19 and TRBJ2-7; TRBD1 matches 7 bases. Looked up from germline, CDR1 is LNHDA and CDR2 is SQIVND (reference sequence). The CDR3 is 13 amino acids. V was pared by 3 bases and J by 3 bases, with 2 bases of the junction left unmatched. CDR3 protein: CASSMGQFYEQYF. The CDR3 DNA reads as TGTGCCAGTAGTATGGGACAGTTCTACGAGCAGTACTTC.